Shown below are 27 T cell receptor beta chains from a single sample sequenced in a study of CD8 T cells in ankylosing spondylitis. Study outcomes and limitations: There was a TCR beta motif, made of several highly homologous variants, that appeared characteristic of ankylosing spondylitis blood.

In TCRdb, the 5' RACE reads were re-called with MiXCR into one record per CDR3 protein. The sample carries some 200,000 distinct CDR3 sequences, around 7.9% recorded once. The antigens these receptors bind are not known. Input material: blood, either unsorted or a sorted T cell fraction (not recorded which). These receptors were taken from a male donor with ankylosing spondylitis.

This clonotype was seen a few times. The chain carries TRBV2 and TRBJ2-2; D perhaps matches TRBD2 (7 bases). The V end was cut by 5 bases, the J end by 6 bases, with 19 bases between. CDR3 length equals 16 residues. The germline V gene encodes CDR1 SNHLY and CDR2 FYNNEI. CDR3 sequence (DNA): TGTGCCAGCAGTCCCTTAGGGGGGGCGCAGGCCGGGGAGCTGTTTTTT. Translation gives CASSPLGGAQAGELFF.

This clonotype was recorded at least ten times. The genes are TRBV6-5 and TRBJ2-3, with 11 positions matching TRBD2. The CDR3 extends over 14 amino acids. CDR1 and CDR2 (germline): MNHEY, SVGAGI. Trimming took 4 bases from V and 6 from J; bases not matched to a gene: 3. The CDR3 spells CASSSLAGVDTQYF. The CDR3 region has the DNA TGTGCCAGCAGTTCACTAGCGGGAGTTGATACGCAGTATTTT.

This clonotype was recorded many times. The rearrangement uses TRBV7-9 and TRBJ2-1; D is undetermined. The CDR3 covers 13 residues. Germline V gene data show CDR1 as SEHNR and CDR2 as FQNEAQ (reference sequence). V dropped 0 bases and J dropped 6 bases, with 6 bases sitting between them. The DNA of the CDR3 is TGTGCCAGCAGCTTAGCGCTCAGCAATGAGCAGTTCTTC. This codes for CASSLALSNEQFF.

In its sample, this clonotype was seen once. CDR3 protein: CASTPGGLSYNEQFF. The DNA for the CDR3 is TGTGCCAGCACCCCGGGCGGCCTCTCCTACAATGAGCAGTTCTTC. This sequence joins TRBV5-5 and TRBJ2-1; D is unclear. Germline CDR1 is SGHKS and CDR2 is YYEKEE (reference sequence). This CDR3 has 15 residues. Trimming shortened V by 6 bases and J by 0 bases, and 13 bases separated the two germline ends.

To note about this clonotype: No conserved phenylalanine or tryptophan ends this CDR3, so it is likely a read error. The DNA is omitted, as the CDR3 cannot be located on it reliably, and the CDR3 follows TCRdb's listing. The CDR3 reads CASSQETFLGP. The chain combines TRBV14 with TRBJ2-4; TRBD2 is taken as the D call from the table, unchecked against the DNA. Germline V gene sequence: CDR1 SGHDN, CDR2 FVKESK. The CDR3 numbers 11 amino acids, ends counted.

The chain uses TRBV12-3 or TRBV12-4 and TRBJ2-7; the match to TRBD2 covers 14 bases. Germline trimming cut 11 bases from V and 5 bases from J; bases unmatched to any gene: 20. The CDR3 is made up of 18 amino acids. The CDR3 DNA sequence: TGTGCCTTCAGTTTAGTACCCGGGACTAGCGGGGGTTTCAACGAGCAGTACTTC. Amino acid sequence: CAFSLVPGTSGGFNEQYF.

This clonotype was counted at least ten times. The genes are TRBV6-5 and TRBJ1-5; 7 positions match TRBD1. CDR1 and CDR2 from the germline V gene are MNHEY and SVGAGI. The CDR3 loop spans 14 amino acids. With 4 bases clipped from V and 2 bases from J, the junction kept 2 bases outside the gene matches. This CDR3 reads CASSSQGGNQPQHF. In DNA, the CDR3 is TGTGCCAGCAGTTCCCAGGGGGGCAATCAGCCCCAGCATTTT.

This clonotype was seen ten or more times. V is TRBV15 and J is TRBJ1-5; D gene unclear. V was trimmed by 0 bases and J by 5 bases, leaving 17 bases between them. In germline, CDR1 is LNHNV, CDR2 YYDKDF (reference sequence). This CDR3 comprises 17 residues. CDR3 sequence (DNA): TGTGCCACCAGCAGAGAGCGAGCGGGGAAAAAGCATCAGCCCCAGCATTTT. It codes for CATSRERAGKKHQPQHF.

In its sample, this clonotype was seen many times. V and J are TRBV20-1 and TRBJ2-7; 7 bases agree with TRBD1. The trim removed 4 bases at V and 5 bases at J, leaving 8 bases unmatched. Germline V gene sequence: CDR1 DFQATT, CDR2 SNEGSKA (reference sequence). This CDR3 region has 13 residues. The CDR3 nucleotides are TGCAGTGCTACCCGACAGGGACCAGACGAGCAGTACTTC. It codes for CSATRQGPDEQYF.

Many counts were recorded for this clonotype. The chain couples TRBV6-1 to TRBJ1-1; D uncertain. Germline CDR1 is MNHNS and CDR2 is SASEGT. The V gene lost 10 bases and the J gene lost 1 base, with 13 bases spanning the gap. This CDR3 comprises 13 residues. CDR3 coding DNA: TGTGCCACCAATCCCGGCAGGAACACTGAAGCTTTCTTT. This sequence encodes CATNPGRNTEAFF.

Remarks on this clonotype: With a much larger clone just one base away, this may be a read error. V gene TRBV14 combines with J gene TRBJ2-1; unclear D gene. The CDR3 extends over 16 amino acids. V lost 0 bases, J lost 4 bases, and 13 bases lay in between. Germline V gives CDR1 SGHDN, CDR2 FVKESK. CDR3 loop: CASSQDLYRPYNEQFF. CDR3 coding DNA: TGTGCCAGCAGCCAAGACCTATATCGACCTTACAATGAGCAGTTCTTC.

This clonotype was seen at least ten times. The CDR3 DNA is TGTGCCAGCAGCTTAACCGGGACGGTCAAAGGGAACACTGAAGCTTTCTTT. Encoded protein: CASSLTGTVKGNTEAFF. The chain has TRBV5-8 and TRBJ1-1; the D gene is possibly TRBD1 (5 bases). CDR1 and CDR2 (germline): SGHTS, YDEGEE. Trimming left V 2 bases short and J 1 base short, with 18 bases between. The CDR3 loop spans 17 amino acids.

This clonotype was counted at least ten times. The CDR3 DNA follows: TGTGCCAGCAGCCCAGGAAAGACGAACACTGAAGCTTTCTTT. This sequence encodes CASSPGKTNTEAFF. The J gene is TRBJ1-1, the V gene TRBV9; D unclear. Trimming cost V 4 bases and J 1 base, with 11 bases left between them. This CDR3 comprises 14 residues. In germline, CDR1 is SGDLS, CDR2 YYNGEE.

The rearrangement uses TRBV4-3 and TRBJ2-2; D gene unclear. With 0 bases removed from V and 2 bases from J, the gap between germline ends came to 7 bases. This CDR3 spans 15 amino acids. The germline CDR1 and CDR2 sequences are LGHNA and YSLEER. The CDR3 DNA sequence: TGCGCCAGCAGCCAAGATGTCGCCAACACCGGGGAGCTGTTTTTT. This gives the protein CASSQDVANTGELFF.

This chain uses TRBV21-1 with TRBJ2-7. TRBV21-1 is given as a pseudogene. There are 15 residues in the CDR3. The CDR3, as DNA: TGTGCCAGCAGCAAATATACGCGATACTCCTACGAGCAGTACTTC. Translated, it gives CASSKYTRYSYEQYF.

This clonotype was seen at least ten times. CDR3 bases: TGTGCCAGCAGTCTAAAGGGTTCCAGGAACACTGAAGCTTTCTTT. It specifies CASSLKGSRNTEAFF. This sequence joins TRBV28 and TRBJ1-1, with no clear D. CDR3 length: 15 amino acids. CDR1 is MDHEN, CDR2 SYDVKM, per germline. V was shortened by 5 bases and J by 1 base, with 14 bases between the two germline ends.

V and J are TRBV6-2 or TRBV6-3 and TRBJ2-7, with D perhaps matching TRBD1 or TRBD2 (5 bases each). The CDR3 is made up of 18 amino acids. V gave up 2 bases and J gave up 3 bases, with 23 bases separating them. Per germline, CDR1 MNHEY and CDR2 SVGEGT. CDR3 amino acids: CASSYPPLGESEYYEQYF. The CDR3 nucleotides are TGTGCCAGCAGTTACCCGCCCCTGGGGGAGAGTGAATACTACGAGCAGTACTTC.

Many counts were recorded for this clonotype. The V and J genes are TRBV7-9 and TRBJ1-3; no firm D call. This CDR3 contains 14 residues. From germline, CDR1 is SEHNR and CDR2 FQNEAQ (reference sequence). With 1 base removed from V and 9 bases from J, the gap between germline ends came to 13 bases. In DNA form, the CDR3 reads TGTGCCAGCAGCTTAGAGCAGTTATTCCCCACCATATATTTT. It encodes CASSLEQLFPTIYF.

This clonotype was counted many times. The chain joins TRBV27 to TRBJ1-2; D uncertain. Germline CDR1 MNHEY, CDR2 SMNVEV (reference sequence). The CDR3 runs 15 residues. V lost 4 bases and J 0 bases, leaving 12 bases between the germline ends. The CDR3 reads CASSWKTDSNYGYTF. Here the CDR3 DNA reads TGTGCCAGCAGTTGGAAGACCGACTCTAACTATGGCTACACCTTC.

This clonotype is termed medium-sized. CDR3: CSARDIMVTGELFF. CDR3 DNA: TGCAGTGCTAGAGATATTATGGTAACCGGGGAGCTGTTTTTT. The chain joins TRBV20-1 to TRBJ2-2; D not resolved. Germline CDR1 is DFQATT and CDR2 is SNEGSKA (reference sequence). The V end was cut by 0 bases, the J end by 5 bases, with 10 bases between. The CDR3 length is 14 residues.

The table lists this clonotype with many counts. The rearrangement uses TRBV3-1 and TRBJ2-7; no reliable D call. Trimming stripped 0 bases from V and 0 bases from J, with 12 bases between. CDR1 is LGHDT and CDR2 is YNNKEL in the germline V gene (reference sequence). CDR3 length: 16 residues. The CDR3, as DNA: TGTGCCAGCAGCCAAGATTTTGTAACATTCTCCTACGAGCAGTACTTC. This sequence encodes CASSQDFVTFSYEQYF.

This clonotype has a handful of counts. For the CDR3, the DNA is TGTGCCAGCTCACCAACGGCAATCTACGAGCAGTACTTC. The encoded protein is CASSPTAIYEQYF. The chain combines TRBV18 with TRBJ2-7; D is ambiguous. With 2 bases removed from V and 3 bases from J, the gap between germline ends came to 8 bases. CDR3 size: 13 residues. The germline CDR1 and CDR2 sequences are KGHSH and LQKENI.

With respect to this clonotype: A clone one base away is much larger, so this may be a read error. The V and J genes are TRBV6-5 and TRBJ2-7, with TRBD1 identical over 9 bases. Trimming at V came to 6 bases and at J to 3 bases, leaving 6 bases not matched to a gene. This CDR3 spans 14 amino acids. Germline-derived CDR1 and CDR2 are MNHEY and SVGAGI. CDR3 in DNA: TGTGCCAGCAGCTACGGGACAGGGTTCTACGAGCAGTACTTC. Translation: CASSYGTGFYEQYF.

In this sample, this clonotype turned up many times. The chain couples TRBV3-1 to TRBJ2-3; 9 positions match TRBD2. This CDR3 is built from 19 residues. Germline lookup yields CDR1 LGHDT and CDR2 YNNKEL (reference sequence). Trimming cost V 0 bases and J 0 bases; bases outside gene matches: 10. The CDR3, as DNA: TGTGCCAGCAGCCAAGATCCCAGCGGGGGGATTTCTAGCACAGATACGCAGTATTTT. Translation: CASSQDPSGGISSTDTQYF.

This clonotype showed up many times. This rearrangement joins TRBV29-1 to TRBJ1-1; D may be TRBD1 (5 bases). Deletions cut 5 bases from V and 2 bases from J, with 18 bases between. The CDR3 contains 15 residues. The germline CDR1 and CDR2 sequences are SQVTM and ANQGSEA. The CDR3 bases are TGCAGCGTTCAACCGATGGACACCCTAAACACTGAAGCTTTCTTT. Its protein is CSVQPMDTLNTEAFF.

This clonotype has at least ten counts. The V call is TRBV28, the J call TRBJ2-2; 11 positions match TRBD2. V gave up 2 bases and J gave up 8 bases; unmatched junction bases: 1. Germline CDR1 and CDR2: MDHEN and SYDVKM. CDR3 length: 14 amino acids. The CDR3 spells CASSLTSGSGELFF. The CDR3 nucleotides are TGTGCCAGCAGTTTAACTAGCGGGAGTGGGGAGCTGTTTTTT.

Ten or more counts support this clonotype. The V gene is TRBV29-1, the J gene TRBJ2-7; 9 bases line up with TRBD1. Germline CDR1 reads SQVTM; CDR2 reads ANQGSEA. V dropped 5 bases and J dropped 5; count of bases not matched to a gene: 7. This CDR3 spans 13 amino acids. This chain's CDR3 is CSVTGDRVNEQYF. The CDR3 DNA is TGCAGCGTTACGGGGGACAGGGTAAACGAGCAGTACTTC.